This T cell receptor beta chain was recovered during a study of cytomegalovirus exposure and HLA in healthy donors. Vbeta (60) and Jbeta (13) primers were used in the PCR. Sequencing was performed with immunoSEQ multiplex PCR; in TCRdb, only in-frame clones are kept and a portion is missing. The sample shows some 110,000 clones, roughly 13% of them seen only once. The CDR3 loop spans 13 amino acids. V was shortened by 5 bases and J by 4 bases, with 9 bases between the two germline ends. Germline loops: CDR1 MNHEY, CDR2 SVGAGI. This clone was detected a few times. The sample consisted of PBMCs. The chain joins TRBV6-5 to TRBJ2-1; tentatively, D is TRBD1 (5 bases). This TCR came from a man aged 40-49 years in good health and CMV-seropositive. CDR3 coding DNA: TGTGCCAGCAGTCCTCCAGGGTACAATGAGCAGTTCTTC. It translates to CASSPPGYNEQFF.